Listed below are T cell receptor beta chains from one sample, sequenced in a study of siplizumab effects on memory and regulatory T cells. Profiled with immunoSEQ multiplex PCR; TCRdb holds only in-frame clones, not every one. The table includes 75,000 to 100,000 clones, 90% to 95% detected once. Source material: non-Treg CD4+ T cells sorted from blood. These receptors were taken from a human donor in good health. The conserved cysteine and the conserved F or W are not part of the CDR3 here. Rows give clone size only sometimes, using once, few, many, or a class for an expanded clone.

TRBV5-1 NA ASSPRGREGGEQY
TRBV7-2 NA ASSPTWTLSGNTIY
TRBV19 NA ASRDAGTRYEQF
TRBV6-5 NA ASSYAGIGAYEQY
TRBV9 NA ASSGLGLVGGVAYEQY
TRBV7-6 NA ASSLGRNTEAF
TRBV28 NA ASSQMGNNEQF
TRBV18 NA ASSPETYNTGELF
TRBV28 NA ATGSSRGTYEQY
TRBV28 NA ASSVQRSSGANVLT
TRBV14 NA ASSQVEQGTYEQY
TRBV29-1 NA SVGELRSNNEQF
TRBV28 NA ASSLGRSSYNEQF
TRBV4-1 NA ASSRDAGTEPYEQY
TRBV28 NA ASRGFAVNTEAF
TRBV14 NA ASSQVRQGFSGANVLT
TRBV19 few ASSPTGTGELF
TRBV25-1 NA ASSDVAEAF
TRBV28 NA ASSLLPGGELF
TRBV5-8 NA ASSRRGPGNTIY
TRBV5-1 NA ASSKPLGELF
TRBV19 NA ASSTQGLGNYGYT
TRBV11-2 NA ASRSTRGRDTQY
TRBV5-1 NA ASSATGTGAFYEQY
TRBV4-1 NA ASSLTTSSGNTIY
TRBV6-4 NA ASSDGDTGELF
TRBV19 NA ASSIGLGLSTGELF
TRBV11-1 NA ASSLDTPGTGATGELF
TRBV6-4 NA ASSDTVSSYNEQF
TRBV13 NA ASSSLGTGQETQY
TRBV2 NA ASSDQQKTNEKLF
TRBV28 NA ASTPIGARTKYGYT
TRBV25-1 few ASRRGGTGELF
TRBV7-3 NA ASSPTGYTEAF
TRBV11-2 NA ASSFSGFNEKLF
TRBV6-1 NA ASSERGGELF
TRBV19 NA ASSTSTGQNSPLH
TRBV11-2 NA AGARLANTGELF
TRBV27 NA ASTREISGTSEQY
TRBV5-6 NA ASSGMDRGDYGYT
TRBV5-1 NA ASSFLAGSSYEQY
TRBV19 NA ASSSVGHEAYEQY
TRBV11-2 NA ASSQAGTSRLEQF
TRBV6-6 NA ASSYSRLANYEQY